A selection of T cell receptor beta chains follows, all from one sample in a study of blood T cell repertoires in COVID-19. TCRdb keeps only in-frame clones here, not all; method: immunoSEQ multiplex PCR. Of more than 350,000 clones in the sample, around 87% were seen once. The source material was peripheral blood. The receptors stem from a woman in her thirties with COVID-19, enrolled during active disease. Both conserved end residues are part of each CDR3. Each record gives: J gene, D gene, V gene, clone size, CDR3 DNA, CDR3 protein. A D gene is named only where the DNA matches it firmly. The size of a clone is reported for some rows only, either as once, few or many, or as a class for expanded clones.

J: TRBJ1-2; D: -; V: TRBV7-2; size: -; DNA: TGTGCCAGCAGCTTTGACGGGGGGTCGGTAGATGGCTACACCTTC; CDR3: CASSFDGGSVDGYTF
J: TRBJ1-6; D: -; V: TRBV7-9; size: -; DNA: TGTGCCAGCAGCCCCCCGGGGGGTAATTCACCCCTCCACTTT; CDR3: CASSPPGGNSPLHF
J: TRBJ2-7; D: -; V: TRBV19; size: -; DNA: TGTGCCAGCCAGAATAGTGAGGGTTTCGAGCAGTACTTC; CDR3: CASQNSEGFEQYF
J: TRBJ2-6; D: -; V: TRBV5-1; size: -; DNA: TGCGCCAGCAGAATTAGCGACTCTGGGGCCAACGTCCTGACTTTC; CDR3: CASRISDSGANVLTF
J: TRBJ1-4; D: TRBD1; V: TRBV29-1; size: -; DNA: TGCAGCGTTGGGACAGGAAAAGGGGAAAAACTGTTTTTT; CDR3: CSVGTGKGEKLFF
J: TRBJ2-1; D: -; V: TRBV7-6; size: few; DNA: TGTGCCAGCAGCTTAGATAGCTCGGGCTCCTACAATGAGCAGTTCTTC; CDR3: CASSLDSSGSYNEQFF
J: TRBJ1-1; D: TRBD1; V: TRBV6-6; size: -; DNA: TGTGCCAGCAGTTACGGGACAGTCCCGAACACTGAAGCTTTCTTT; CDR3: CASSYGTVPNTEAFF
J: TRBJ2-1; D: TRBD2; V: TRBV11-3; size: -; DNA: TGTGCCAGCAGCTTCGGGGGACTAGCGGGAGGTGGAACCTACAATGAGCAGTTCTTC; CDR3: CASSFGGLAGGGTYNEQFF
J: TRBJ2-3; D: -; V: TRBV6-5; size: -; DNA: TGTGCCAGCACTGCGGATACTAGCACAGATACGCAGTATTTT; CDR3: CASTADTSTDTQYF
J: TRBJ1-2; D: -; V: TRBV3-1/TRBV3-2; size: -; DNA: TGTGCCAGCAGCCAAGGGCCCCGGGCGGGGCAAGGCTACACCTTC; CDR3: CASSQGPRAGQGYTF
J: TRBJ2-1; D: TRBD2; V: TRBV7-9; size: -; DNA: TGTGCCAGCAGCCAAGCGGGAGCCGCCTACAATGAGCAGTTCTTC; CDR3: CASSQAGAAYNEQFF
J: TRBJ1-3; D: -; V: TRBV5-6; size: -; DNA: TGTGCCAGCAGCGATTCGGGGGGTTTCGACTCTGGAAACACCATATATTTT; CDR3: CASSDSGGFDSGNTIYF
J: TRBJ2-5; D: -; V: TRBV11-2; size: once; DNA: TGTGCCAGCAGCTTAGGGGACTGGGAGCCAGAGACCCAGTACTTC; CDR3: CASSLGDWEPETQYF
J: TRBJ2-1; D: -; V: TRBV4-2; size: -; DNA: TGTGCCAGCAGCCAAGATGAGTACAATGAGCAGTTCTTC; CDR3: CASSQDEYNEQFF
J: TRBJ2-7; D: TRBD1; V: TRBV5-1; size: -; DNA: TGCGCCAGCAGCTTGGCCGTGACAGGGGGACCCTACGAGCAGTACTTC; CDR3: CASSLAVTGGPYEQYF
J: TRBJ2-2; D: -; V: TRBV10-2; size: few; DNA: TGCGCCAGCAGTGTTACGGGGGCGAACACCGGGGAGCTGTTTTTT; CDR3: CASSVTGANTGELFF
J: TRBJ1-1; D: TRBD1; V: TRBV6-2/TRBV6-3; size: -; DNA: TGTGCCAGCAGTTTCAGGACAGGGTTGAACACTGAAGCTTTCTTT; CDR3: CASSFRTGLNTEAFF
J: TRBJ2-7; D: -; V: TRBV29-1; size: -; DNA: TGCAGCGTCGTCGGTAGCTCCTACGAGCAGTACTTC; CDR3: CSVVGSSYEQYF
J: TRBJ2-3; D: TRBD2; V: TRBV11-3; size: -; DNA: TGTGCCAGCAGCCAGACTAGCGGGAGTGGATATACGCAGTATTTT; CDR3: CASSQTSGSGYTQYF
J: TRBJ2-5; D: TRBD1; V: TRBV5-1; size: -; DNA: TGCGCCAGCAGCGAACAGGGGACGGAGACCCAGTACTTC; CDR3: CASSEQGTETQYF
J: TRBJ2-2; D: TRBD1; V: TRBV6-1; size: -; DNA: TGTGCCAGCAGTGAATTTACAGGGGGCCTTAACACCGGGGAGCTGTTTTTT; CDR3: CASSEFTGGLNTGELFF
J: TRBJ1-1; D: TRBD1; V: TRBV14; size: -; DNA: TGTGCCAGCAGCCGCCTGGGACAGGAAGGCACTGAAGCTTTCTTT; CDR3: CASSRLGQEGTEAFF
J: TRBJ2-7; D: -; V: TRBV12-3/TRBV12-4; size: -; DNA: TGTGCCAGCAGTTTTGGACTCCCTTACGAGCAGTACTTC; CDR3: CASSFGLPYEQYF
J: TRBJ1-1; D: -; V: TRBV5-1; size: -; DNA: TGCGCCAGCAGCCAACAGGTCAGTGACACTGAAGCTTTCTTT; CDR3: CASSQQVSDTEAFF
J: TRBJ1-1; D: TRBD1; V: TRBV7-8; size: -; DNA: TGTGCCAGCAGGCGACAGGGAGGGACTGAAGCTTTCTTT; CDR3: CASRRQGGTEAFF
J: TRBJ2-7; D: TRBD2; V: TRBV28; size: -; DNA: TGTGCCAGCGGGGCGAGCGGGAGGGCACCTGGCGAGCAGTACTTC; CDR3: CASGASGRAPGEQYF
J: TRBJ2-7; D: -; V: TRBV21-1; size: -; DNA: TGTGCCAGCAGCAAAGTGCGGGGGCCAAAGTACGAGCAGTACTTC; CDR3: CASSKVRGPKYEQYF
J: TRBJ2-2; D: -; V: TRBV7-9; size: -; DNA: TGTGCCAGCAGCTTACCCTCCGGGGAGCTGTTTTTT; CDR3: CASSLPSGELFF
J: TRBJ1-1; D: -; V: TRBV20-1; size: -; DNA: TGCAGTGCTAGTCAAATTGGGGCTGGCGGAGAAGCTTTCTTT; CDR3: CSASQIGAGGEAFF
J: TRBJ2-7; D: TRBD2; V: TRBV15; size: -; DNA: TGTGCCACCAGCAGAGCCCCTAGCGGATACGAGCAGTACTTC; CDR3: CATSRAPSGYEQYF
J: TRBJ1-2; D: -; V: TRBV10-2; size: -; DNA: TGCGCCAGCACCCCGTTTCGGGGAAACTATGGCTACACCTTC; CDR3: CASTPFRGNYGYTF
J: TRBJ1-5; D: -; V: TRBV5-1; size: -; DNA: TGCGCCAGCAGCTTGGGAGGTGGGGGGGGCAATCAGCCCCAGCATTTT; CDR3: CASSLGGGGGNQPQHF
J: TRBJ1-1; D: -; V: TRBV30; size: -; DNA: TGTGCCTGGATTCAGGGAAAAGCTTTCTTT; CDR3: CAWIQGKAFF
J: TRBJ1-4; D: TRBD1; V: TRBV30; size: -; DNA: TGTGCCTGGAGTGTACTGGACAGGGGAGAAGAAAAACTGTTTTTT; CDR3: CAWSVLDRGEEKLFF
J: TRBJ2-2; D: TRBD2; V: TRBV5-4; size: few; DNA: TGTGCCAGCAGCTTGGCCCGGACTAGCGGGAGGGTCGGGGAGCTGTTTTTT; CDR3: CASSLARTSGRVGELFF
J: TRBJ2-7; D: TRBD2; V: TRBV27; size: -; DNA: TGTGCCAGCAGTTTTTCTAGCGGGGGCTACGAGCAGTACTTC; CDR3: CASSFSSGGYEQYF
J: TRBJ1-3; D: -; V: TRBV30; size: -; DNA: TGTGCCTGGAGTAAGACAGGAAACACCATATATTTT; CDR3: CAWSKTGNTIYF
J: TRBJ1-4; D: -; V: TRBV30; size: -; DNA: TGTGCCTGGAGACCAGGAGGGGTGATAGGGAACGAAAAACTGTTTTTT; CDR3: CAWRPGGVIGNEKLFF
J: TRBJ2-1; D: TRBD2; V: TRBV3-1/TRBV3-2; size: -; DNA: TGTGCCAGCAGCCAAGGGGCTAGCGGCGGCAATGAGCAGTTCTTC; CDR3: CASSQGASGGNEQFF
J: TRBJ2-5; D: -; V: TRBV7-9; size: few; DNA: TGTGCCAGCAGCCCCGAGGGCAGGGGGGAAGAGACCCAGTACTTC; CDR3: CASSPEGRGEETQYF
J: TRBJ2-3; D: TRBD2; V: TRBV15; size: -; DNA: TGTGCCACCAGCGGGGGGGTAGCGGGAGCAGATACGCAGTATTTT; CDR3: CATSGGVAGADTQYF
J: TRBJ2-3; D: -; V: TRBV11-2; size: -; DNA: TGTGCCAGCAGCCGGGGAGAAGGGCCCGATACGCAGTATTTT; CDR3: CASSRGEGPDTQYF
J: TRBJ1-5; D: TRBD1; V: TRBV2; size: once; DNA: TGTGCCAGCAGAGAAGGACAGGGGCGTAGCAATCAGCCCCAGCATTTT; CDR3: CASREGQGRSNQPQHF
J: TRBJ2-7; D: -; V: TRBV6-5; size: -; DNA: TGTGCCAGCAGTACAGGGATTTCCTACGAGCAGTACTTC; CDR3: CASSTGISYEQYF
J: TRBJ2-7; D: TRBD1; V: TRBV5-1; size: -; DNA: TGCGCCAGCAGCTTGGTGGGACAGGGGGCGTTTGATTACGAGCAGTACTTC; CDR3: CASSLVGQGAFDYEQYF
J: TRBJ2-7; D: TRBD1; V: TRBV10-2; size: few; DNA: TGCGCCACCAGGGACAGCCTCTGGGAGCAGTACTTC; CDR3: CATRDSLWEQYF